This entry lists 9 T cell receptor beta chains sequenced from one sample in a study of patients and donors after allogeneic stem cell transplantation. TCRdb fed the RT-PCR reads into MiXCR, producing one record per CDR3 protein. In the table there are about 960,000 distinct CDR3 sequences, over 15% of which are singletons. The source material was blood, either unsorted or a sorted T cell fraction (not recorded which). The receptors were gathered from a human donor who was either an allogeneic HSCT recipient or a stem cell or donor lymphocyte infusion donor (not recorded which). It is not recorded whose cells these are; they may come from a transplant donor.

V usage is TRBV6-1 and J usage is TRBJ2-1, with D perhaps matching TRBD1 or TRBD2 (5 bases each). The V end lost 8 bases, the J end lost 6 bases, and 20 bases lay between the germline ends. Looked up from germline, CDR1 is MNHNS and CDR2 is SASEGT. The CDR3 sequence is 15 residues long. This chain's CDR3 is CASASGTSSSNEQFF. The CDR3 region has the DNA TGTGCCAGCGCCTCCGGGACCTCGTCGAGCAATGAGCAGTTCTTC.

This clonotype was counted between two and nine times. The chain uses TRBV2 and TRBJ1-1; D is perhaps TRBD1 (5 bases). The CDR3 runs to 18 residues. The germline V and J ends were trimmed by 3 bases and 0 bases, with 20 bases remaining between them. Germline CDR1 reads SNHLY; CDR2 reads FYNNEI. This CDR3 reads CASSEGLPQGAMNTEAFF. DNA of the CDR3: TGTGCCAGCAGTGAGGGGCTTCCGCAGGGCGCCATGAACACTGAAGCTTTCTTT.

The chain recombines TRBV7-9 with TRBJ1-2, with D perhaps matching TRBD1 (5 bases). With 5 bases removed from V and 8 bases from J, the gap between germline ends came to 12 bases. Germline V gene sequence: CDR1 SEHNR, CDR2 FQNEAQ (reference sequence). CDR3 length: 12 residues. The CDR3 sequence is CASSMGLGGYTF. For the CDR3, the DNA is TGTGCCAGCAGCATGGGACTCGGAGGCTACACCTTC.

The rearrangement uses TRBV27 and TRBJ1-5; 7 positions agree with TRBD1. The CDR3 has 12 amino acids. Looked up from germline, CDR1 is MNHEY and CDR2 is SMNVEV (reference sequence). Trimming cost V 5 bases and J 6 bases; bases outside gene matches: 1. This CDR3 is CASSHRGQPQHF. CDR3 coding DNA: TGTGCCAGCAGTCACAGGGGTCAGCCCCAGCATTTT.

The chain uses TRBV9 and TRBJ1-5; D gene unclear. V lost 7 bases to trimming and J lost 0 bases, with 26 bases between them. This CDR3 contains 19 residues. Germline CDR1 reads SGDLS; CDR2 reads YYNGEE. CDR3 in amino acids: CASPREGNPTSYSNQPQHF. Here the CDR3 DNA reads TGTGCCAGCCCCCGGGAGGGAAATCCGACCTCTTATAGCAATCAGCCCCAGCATTTT.

The chain couples TRBV7-3 to TRBJ2-3, with 13 nucleotides matching TRBD2. CDR1 is SGHTA, CDR2 FQGTGA, per germline. Unmatched junction bases numbered 9, after V lost 0 bases and J lost 6 bases. The CDR3 length is 18 residues. The CDR3 DNA is TGTGCCAGCAGCTTAACTCAGGTCACTAGCGGGGGGGCGGATACGCAGTATTTT. It encodes CASSLTQVTSGGADTQYF.

The V and J genes are TRBV11-3 and TRBJ2-1; either TRBD1 or TRBD2 may supply D (6 bases each). V was trimmed by 7 bases and J by 6 bases, leaving 13 bases between them. Per the germline V gene, CDR1 is SGHNT and CDR2 is YENEEA. CDR3 length: 13 residues. The CDR3 reads CASMIGGGNEQFF. The CDR3 coding sequence is TGTGCCAGCATGATAGGGGGAGGCAATGAGCAGTTCTTC.

This clonotype was seen only a few times. The chain uses TRBV20-1 and TRBJ1-5; D ambiguous. The CDR3 has 13 amino acids. The germline CDR1 and CDR2 sequences are DFQATT and SNEGSKA (reference sequence). Deletions cut 1 base from V and 4 bases from J, with 8 bases between. For the CDR3, the DNA is TGCAGTGCTAGAGGCCCGGGAAATCAGCCCCAGCATTTT. This encodes CSARGPGNQPQHF.

V gene TRBV7-6 combines with J gene TRBJ2-7, with 8 bases matching TRBD1. This CDR3 is 15 amino acids long. The germline V gene has CDR1 SGHVS and CDR2 FNYEAQ. J was trimmed by 6 bases and V by 5 bases; bases with no gene match: 12. CDR3 nucleotides: TGTGCCAGCAGCCCAGTAAGAGGACAGGGCAGCGAGCAGTACTTC. Translating gives CASSPVRGQGSEQYF. Variable domain in full (rest from reference TRBV7-6 and TRBJ2-7): GAGVSQSPRYKVTKRGQDVALRCDPISGHVSLYWYRQALGQGPEFLTYFNYEAQQDKSGLPNDRFSAERPEGSISTLTIQRTEQRDSAMYRCASSPVRGQGSEQYFGPGTRLTVT.